This T cell receptor (beta chain) appears in the sequencing data of a study of cytomegalovirus exposure and HLA in healthy donors. Germline V gives CDR1 PRHDT, CDR2 FYEKMQ (reference sequence). The CDR3 has 18 residues. Germline trimming cut 4 bases from V and 1 base from J; bases unmatched to any gene: 10. Study-wide points: Cytomegalovirus-associated status was assigned to about 180 TCR beta chains. A subsequent analysis found that TCR clusters from the first cohort also tended to co-occur in the approximately 120 validation repertoires, with 90% to 95% of cluster scores above 0.

As concerns this clone: Its target is unknown.

Generated by immunoSEQ multiplex PCR, the TCRdb table keeps only in-frame clones and is missing some. The profile shows under 250,000 clones, around four fifths of them singletons. The donors were members of the roughly 120-subject validation cohort (separate from the approximately 670-subject first cohort). The TCR was taken from a woman under 30 in good health and CMV-seronegative. The J gene is TRBJ2-3, the V gene TRBV13; 11 positions match TRBD2. The sequenced sample consisted of PBMCs. CDR3 loop: CASSSTSGSGGGTDTQYF. CDR3 sequence (DNA): TGTGCCAGCAGCTCAACTAGCGGGAGTGGTGGGGGCACAGATACGCAGTATTTT.